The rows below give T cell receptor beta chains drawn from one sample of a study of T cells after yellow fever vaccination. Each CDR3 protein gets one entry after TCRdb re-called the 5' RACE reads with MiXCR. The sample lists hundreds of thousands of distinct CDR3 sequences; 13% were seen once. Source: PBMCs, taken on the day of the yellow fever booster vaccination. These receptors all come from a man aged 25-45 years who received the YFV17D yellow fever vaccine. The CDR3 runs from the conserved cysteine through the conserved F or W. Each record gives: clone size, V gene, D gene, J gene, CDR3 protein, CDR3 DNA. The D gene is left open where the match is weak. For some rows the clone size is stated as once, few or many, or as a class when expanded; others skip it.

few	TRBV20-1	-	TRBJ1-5	CSARPGDQPQHF	TGCAGTGCTAGGCCAGGGGATCAGCCCCAGCATTTT
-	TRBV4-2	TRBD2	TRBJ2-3	CASSQDLLAPSTDTQYF	TGTGCCAGCAGCCAAGACCTACTAGCGCCTAGCACAGATACGCAGTATTTT
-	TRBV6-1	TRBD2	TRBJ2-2	CASERESGELFF	TGTGCCAGCGAGCGGGAATCCGGGGAGCTGTTTTTT
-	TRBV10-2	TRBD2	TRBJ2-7	CASSKGLVGEQYF	TGCGCCAGCAGTAAAGGACTAGTGGGCGAGCAGTACTTC
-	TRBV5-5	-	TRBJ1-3	CASSLTAASGNTIYF	TGTGCCAGCAGCTTAACCGCGGCCTCTGGAAACACCATATATTTT
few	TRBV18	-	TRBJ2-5	CASSPDVETQYF	TGTGCCAGCTCACCAGATGTCGAGACCCAGTACTTC
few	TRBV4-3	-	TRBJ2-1	CASSQGGSWAYNEQFF	TGCGCCAGCAGCCAAGGGGGTTCGTGGGCCTACAATGAGCAGTTCTTC
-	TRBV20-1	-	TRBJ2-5	CSARVGEEGYF	TGCAGTGCTAGAGTCGGGGAGGAGGGTTACTTC
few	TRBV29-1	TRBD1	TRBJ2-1	CSVRRDRQLGEQFF	TGCAGCGTTAGACGGGACAGGCAGCTGGGTGAGCAGTTCTTC
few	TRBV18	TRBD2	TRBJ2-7	CASSLGEAGRYEQYF	TGTGCCAGCTCACTCGGGGAAGCGGGACGCTACGAGCAGTACTTC
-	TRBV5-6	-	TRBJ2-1	CASSLIASGPHNEQSF	TGTGCCAGCAGCTTGATAGCTTCGGGACCCCACAATGAGCAGTCCTTC
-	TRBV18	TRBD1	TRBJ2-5	CASSPGTGGSETQYF	TGTGCCAGCTCACCAGGGACAGGGGGCAGCGAGACCCAGTACTTC
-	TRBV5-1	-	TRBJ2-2	CASSLVSSPNTGELFF	TGCGCCAGCAGCTTGGTAAGCTCCCCGAACACCGGGGAGCTGTTTTTT
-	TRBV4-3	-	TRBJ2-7	CASSQGGFYEQYF	TGCGCCAGCAGCCAAGGGGGGTTTTACGAGCAGTACTTC
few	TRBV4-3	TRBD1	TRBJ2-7	CASSQGEGASYEQYF	TGCGCCAGCAGCCAAGGCGAGGGGGCCTCCTACGAGCAGTACTTC
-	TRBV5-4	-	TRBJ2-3	CASGDISTDTQYF	TGTGCCAGCGGAGACATCTCCACAGATACGCAGTATTTT
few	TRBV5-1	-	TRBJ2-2	CASSSGWELFF	TGCGCCAGCAGTAGCGGTTGGGAGCTGTTTTTT
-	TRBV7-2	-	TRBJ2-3	CASSLGLGEMGQYF	TGTGCCAGCAGCTTGGGACTGGGCGAGATGGGGCAGTATTTT
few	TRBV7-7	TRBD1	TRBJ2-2	CASSLRFTTGFTGELFF	TGTGCTAGCAGCCTGAGATTTACGACAGGGTTCACCGGGGAGCTGTTTTTT
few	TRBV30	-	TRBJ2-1	CALRNFSYNEQFF	TGTGCCCTCAGGAACTTCTCCTACAATGAGCAGTTCTTC
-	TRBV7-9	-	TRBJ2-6	CASSSVDSTGANVLTF	TGTGCCAGCAGCTCAGTGGACAGCACTGGGGCCAACGTCCTGACTTTC
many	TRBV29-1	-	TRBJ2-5	CSVAGKGETQYF	TGCAGCGTTGCCGGGAAGGGAGAGACCCAGTACTTC
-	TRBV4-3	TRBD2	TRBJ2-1	CASSPQRGAYNEQFF	TGCGCCAGCAGCCCCCAGCGGGGAGCCTACAATGAGCAGTTCTTC
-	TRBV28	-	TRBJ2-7	CASSLSEQYF	TGTGCCAGCAGTTTATCCGAGCAGTACTTC
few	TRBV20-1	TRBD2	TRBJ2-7	CSGLLGRVTEQYF	TGCAGTGGGCTGTTAGGGAGGGTAACCGAGCAGTACTTC
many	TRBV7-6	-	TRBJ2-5	CASSLDGGGSQETQYF	TGTGCCAGCAGCTTAGATGGGGGCGGGAGCCAAGAGACCCAGTACTTC
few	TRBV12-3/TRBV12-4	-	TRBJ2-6	CATLRGSGANVLTF	TGTGCTACATTGAGGGGCTCTGGGGCCAACGTCCTGACTTTC
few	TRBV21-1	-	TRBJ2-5	CASSKIGLMGEETQYF	TGTGCCAGCAGCAAAATCGGACTGATGGGAGAAGAGACCCAGTACTTC
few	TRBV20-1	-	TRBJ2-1	CSRGTFTSYNEQFF	TGCAGTCGCGGGACGTTCACCTCCTACAATGAGCAGTTCTTC
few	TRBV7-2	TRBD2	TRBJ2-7	CASSLVGASGEQYF	TGTGCCAGCAGCTTAGTCGGGGCTAGCGGCGAGCAGTACTTC
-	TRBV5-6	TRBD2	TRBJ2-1	CASSLLGTSARLAYNEQFF	TGTGCCAGCAGCTTGTTAGGGACTAGCGCCCGTCTGGCTTACAATGAGCAGTTCTTC
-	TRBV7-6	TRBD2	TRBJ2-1	CASSAPGLGTEQFF	TGTGCCAGCAGCGCCCCGGGACTAGGGACTGAGCAGTTCTTC
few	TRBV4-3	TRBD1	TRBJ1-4	CASSHRQGEKLFF	TGCGCCAGCAGCCATCGACAGGGGGAAAAACTGTTTTTT
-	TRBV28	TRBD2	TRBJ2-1	CASSLSASGSNEQFF	TGTGCCAGCAGTTTATCGGCTAGCGGGAGTAATGAGCAGTTCTTC
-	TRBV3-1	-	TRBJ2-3	CASSQGRPSTDTQYF	TGTGCCAGCAGCCAAGGGAGACCTAGCACAGATACGCAGTATTTT
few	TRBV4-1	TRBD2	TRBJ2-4	CASSQGGTSGRENIQYF	TGCGCCAGCAGCCAAGGAGGGACTAGCGGGAGGGAAAACATTCAGTACTTC
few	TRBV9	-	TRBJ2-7	CASSFSRGSEQYF	TGTGCCAGCAGCTTCTCCAGGGGCAGCGAGCAGTACTTC
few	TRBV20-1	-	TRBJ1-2	CSANLHGGVNYGYTF	TGCAGTGCAAATCTCCACGGGGGGGTCAACTATGGCTACACCTTC
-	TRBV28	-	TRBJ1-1	CASSLPTSGDTEAFF	TGTGCCAGCAGTTTGCCCACCAGCGGGGACACTGAAGCTTTCTTT
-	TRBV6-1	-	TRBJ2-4	CASRPWEGANIQYF	TGTGCCAGCAGACCATGGGAGGGGGCAAACATTCAGTACTTC
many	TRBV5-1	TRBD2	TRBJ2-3	CASSGTSGSGTDTQYF	TGCGCCAGCAGCGGGACTAGCGGGAGTGGCACAGATACGCAGTATTTT
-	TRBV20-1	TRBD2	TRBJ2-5	CCARKAGGLYQETQYF	TGCTGTGCTAGGAAAGCGGGAGGGCTCTACCAAGAGACCCAGTACTTC
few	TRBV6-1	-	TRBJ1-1	CASSAGRRANTEAFF	TGTGCCAGCAGTGCAGGGAGGAGGGCGAACACTGAAGCTTTCTTT
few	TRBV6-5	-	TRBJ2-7	CASSYQQGSYEQYF	TGTGCCAGCAGTTACCAACAGGGCTCCTACGAGCAGTACTTC
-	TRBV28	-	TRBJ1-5	CASSLIFQPQHF	TGTGCCAGCAGTTTAATTTTTCAGCCCCAGCATTTT
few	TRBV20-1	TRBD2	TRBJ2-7	CSARKPGLAGGGSYEQYF	TGCAGTGCTCGAAAACCGGGACTAGCGGGAGGAGGCTCCTACGAGCAGTACTTC
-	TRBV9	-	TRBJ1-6	CASSPMGGVDNSPLHF	TGTGCCAGCAGCCCAATGGGGGGAGTAGACAATTCACCCCTCCACTTT
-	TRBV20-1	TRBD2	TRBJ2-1	CSARAHAGTRYNEQFF	TGCAGTGCTAGAGCCCACGCCGGGACTAGATACAATGAGCAGTTCTTC
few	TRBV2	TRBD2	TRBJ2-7	CASSPGRVSDEQYF	TGTGCCAGCAGTCCCGGGAGGGTGAGCGACGAGCAGTACTTC
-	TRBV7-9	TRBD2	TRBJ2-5	CASSSSDGRKETQYF	TGTGCCAGCAGCTCCTCTGACGGGAGGAAGGAGACCCAGTACTTC